This entry features one TCR beta chain sequence. This clone showed up just once. This receptor's antigen is unknown. Base qualities are missing; no much larger clone stands one base away. Patients with a history of autoimmune disease or receiving systemic immunosuppression were excluded from the trial. Peripheral blood for TCR sequencing was collected from all dose cohorts at baseline, on cycle 4 day 1, and on cycle 7 day 1. The samples were taken from a phase I, first-in-human, multicenter, open-label dose-escalation trial of ivuxolimab. Adults with locally advanced or metastatic melanoma, renal cell, hepatocellular, or head and neck squamous cell carcinoma were enrolled in the trial. CD4+ and CD8+ T cells were sorted separately from peripheral blood before TCR sequencing. This record belongs to a study of OX40 agonist ivuxolimab in advanced cancers. Looking at the study overall: Ivuxolimab was a fully human IgG2 agonistic monoclonal antibody targeting the costimulatory receptor OX40 (CD134). Intravenous ivuxolimab was administered to patients every 2 weeks at six dose levels: 0.01, 0.1, 0.3, 1.5, 3 and 10 mg/kg. Of the roughly 52 patients in dose escalation, about 20 had hepatocellular carcinoma, roughly 15 had melanoma, 9 had renal cell carcinoma and 9 had head and neck cancer. In the dose-escalation cohort, 65% to 90% of patients were male, and the mean age was around 60 years, with a range of about 20 to 79. Patients were allowed to have had prior anti-PD-1, anti-PD-L1 or anti-CTLA-4 therapy, and 40% of the dose-escalation patients had previously received checkpoint inhibitors. Partial responses occurred in three dose-escalation patients: two with cutaneous melanoma and one with hepatocellular carcinoma. The point of sequencing TCRbeta in the periphery was to test whether ivuxolimab changed TCR sequence diversity and drove clonal T-cell expansion. The paper covers the monotherapy dose-escalation part of the phase I ivuxolimab trial, which included N of about 50 patients.

From a lookup of the germline V gene, CDR1 and CDR2 are LGHNA and YNFKEQ. From cysteine to phenylalanine, the CDR3 is 14 amino acids long. The CDR3 DNA has 42 bases and is translated from base 1. Trimmed from V: 0 bases; trimmed from J: 5 bases; junction bases lacking a gene match: 3. The study at large found these results: In the 0.1-3.0 mg/kg groups, partial responders were among the patients with the lowest normalized peripheral clonal expansion, particularly in CD8+ T cells. After ivuxolimab, CD8+ T cells had more expanded clones than CD4+ T cells on average. The antigen specificity of the peripheral T cells that underwent clonal expansion was not determined. At doses of 0.1 to 3.0 mg/kg, clonal expansion of both CD4+ and CD8+ T cells in blood was seen between baseline and week 6. Low levels of normalized T-cell clonal expansion were also seen in some patients who did not respond.

Genomic DNA was isolated from the sorted cells so that the TCRbeta CDR3 region could be sequenced. TCRbeta CDR3 regions were sequenced using the immunoSEQ Assay. Held by TCRdb, this immuneACCESS table contains in-frame sequences only and omits some clones. Under half of the omission traces to an unresolved V gene where checked; the cause of the rest is unknown. The sample includes 40,000 or so clones, with nearly 90% observed a single time. The top ten constitute roughly a sixth of the sample. This sequence was found in an adult with an advanced solid tumor such as melanoma, head and neck, liver or kidney cancer. The chain couples TRBV4-2 to TRBJ2-5; 7 bases in the middle match TRBD1. The sample here was CD4+ or CD8+ T cells sorted from blood, taken in a trial of the OX40 agonist ivuxolimab. This receptor has the CDR3 CASSQDTGEETQYF. The bases are TGTGCCAGCAGCCAAGATACAGGGGAGGAGACCCAGTACTTC.